Reported below is one TCR beta chain. The data were taken from a study of human thymus T cells. V shed 0 bases and J 1 base; nucleotides not matched to a gene: 15. The CDR3 totals 21 residues. CDR1 is SGHDN, CDR2 FVKESK, per germline. Sequencing used immunoSEQ multiplex PCR; TCRdb keeps in-frame clones, though not all of them. The sample records approximately 71,000 clones, 85% to 95% being singletons. Thymus tissue was removed during corrective cardiac surgery. Corrective surgery for congenital heart defects was being performed on the healthy Finnish infants who served as donors. The V and J genes are TRBV14 and TRBJ2-5, with 12 bases identical to TRBD2. Sequenced input: thymus tissue. This clonotype was sampled from a girl under two years old with a congenital heart defect but otherwise immunologically healthy. The CDR3 reads CASSQDVRELAGGWAQETQYF. The CDR3 DNA follows: TGTGCCAGCAGCCAAGATGTCCGAGAACTAGCGGGAGGCTGGGCCCAAGAGACCCAGTACTTC.